This T cell receptor beta chain was identified in a study of regulatory T cells in long-lasting Graves disease (dated by TCRdb to the early 2020s). Regarding the complete study: Antithyroid drugs had been taken for less than 3 months by newly diagnosed Graves' disease patients. Persistent Graves' disease patients were compared with newly diagnosed Graves' disease patients by peripheral blood TCR sequencing and RNA sequencing. The study was conducted in China and was registered as a clinical trial. A total of about 35 samples underwent TCR sequencing, from about 13 patients with persistent Graves' disease and roughly 20 patients with newly diagnosed Graves' disease.

This clonotype occurred a few times. This clone's antigen is unknown. Per-base quality was not reported, and no clone a single base away is much larger than it. The sample's time point, from its label and the paper: newly diagnosed GD, antithyroid drugs for less than 3 months. RNA was extracted from PBMCs in TRIzol for both TCR sequencing and RNA sequencing. The diagnosis of Graves' disease followed American Thyroid Association guidelines. Patients were recruited from an endocrinology department in Xi'an, China. Each patient gave 8.5 to 9.5 milliliters of peripheral blood, collected in an EDTA anticoagulant tube. Ficoll Paque Plus density gradient separation was used to isolate PBMCs, and no additional T cell sorting was done. An Agilent 2100 Bioanalyzer and agarose gel were used to assess RNA quality, and a NanoDrop 2000 was used to measure RNA concentration. Trimming costs V 3 bases and J 1 base, and their ends lie 12 bases apart. Inclusive of the bounding cysteine and phenylalanine, the CDR3 is 15 residues long. The sequence is cut down to CDR3 DNA, 45 bases in frame from base 1. CDR1 LNHNV and CDR2 YYDKDF were looked up in the germline V gene (reference sequence).

The library was prepared using multiplex PCR. TCRdb names Illumina HiSeq 4000 as the instrument used. TCR beta libraries were built with iRepertoire HTBI primers and Arm-PCR amplification of CDR3 regions. Before sequencing, the PCR products underwent gel purification. Regarding the original processing steps: Across samples, around 58 TRBV and 13 to 15 TRBJ segments were identified and used for gene usage analysis of CDR3 amino acid clonotypes. COPE and FqMerger were used to merge filtered high-quality paired reads into contigs. BLAST was used to align contigs to IMGT TRBV, TRBD and TRBJ reference genes, and CDR3 was defined according to IMGT. Any clonotype with a frequency above 0.1% was classified as a highly expanded clone. Shannon entropy was used to measure repertoire diversity, and the Gini coefficient was used to measure V-J evenness. Clonotypes shared by more than one individual were considered public. In TCRdb, the public reads were trimmed at Q25 with fastp and aligned with MiXCR, with productive beta chains retained. Each CDR3 protein appears once, grouped with its most common genes and DNA. These V and J calls originate from TCRdb's pipeline instead of the authors' own analysis. This sample lists a few hundred thousand distinct CDR3 sequences; about 15% were detected once. The ten most abundant clones make up approximately 8% of the sample.

The investigation overall reported the following: Sequencing and analysis were restricted to the TCR beta chain. Compared with newly diagnosed patients, persistent Graves' disease patients had lower TCR Shannon entropy and fewer highly expanded clones, which suggests clonal expansion. The small sample size was acknowledged by the authors as a limitation that may reduce accuracy. Because the primary lesion, thyroid tissue, could not be accessed, the study looked at peripheral blood alone. A larger number of public clonotypes was shared among persistent patients (approximately 3,000) than among newly diagnosed patients (around 880). TRBV28, TRBJ1-2 and TRBJ2-5 were preferentially used in persistent disease, while TRBV20-1 and TRBJ2-1 were favored in newly diagnosed disease.

The same sample was also studied in work on T cells in Graves' hyperthyroidism and ophthalmopathy. The second study, in turn, reports: A patient counted as having stable Graves' hyperthyroidism if no progression to ophthalmopathy occurred over 18 months of follow-up. Hyperthyroidism patients were newly diagnosed, had a disease duration of under 2 months, and were aged 18 to 65 years. The study excluded patients with uncontrolled infections, other autoimmune diseases, pregnancy or lactation. Clinical symptoms, serum thyroxine and TRAb, thyroid ultrasound, and orbital computed tomography formed the basis for the diagnoses. The first round of RT-PCR for the TCR CDR3 was performed with the HTBI primer set and the Qiagen OneStep RT-PCR kit. Most expanded thyroid clonotypes (frequency above 0.001) were also detected in blood, suggesting blood repertoires may reflect thyroid immune responses. A model built on a 13 V-J signature distinguished ophthalmopathy from stable hyperthyroidism, reaching about 88% sensitivity and around 81% specificity in cross-validation and 80%/75% in testing. In validation, the model predicted progression to ophthalmopathy with 60% to 71% sensitivity and 72% to 85% specificity, a median of 6.5 months before onset. A discovery cohort of approximately 97 patients, roughly 40 with Graves' ophthalmopathy and 55 to 60 with stable Graves' hyperthyroidism, was used to find distinguishing TCR V-J signatures. Whether ophthalmopathy could be predicted prospectively was tested in an independent validation cohort made up of under 20 hyperthyroidism patients plus 17 patients who later progressed to ophthalmopathy. The 100 or so discovery patients were randomly split 7:3 into training and test sets. The study also compared thyroid tissue and blood T-cell repertoires from a handful of Graves' hyperthyroidism patients. After sampling, hyperthyroidism patients received methimazole starting at 30 mg daily, and ophthalmopathy patients received high-dose intravenous methylprednisolone. Libraries were constructed in a second round of multiplex PCR, after which size selection and purification were carried out. Libraries were sequenced paired-end with 100 bp reads on an Illumina HiSeq2000. Raw data were processed with SOAPnuke, discarding reads with adapters, uncalled bases, mean Phred below 15, or no exact constant-primer or identifier match. COPE v1.2.5 was used to merge the high-quality paired reads, and each unique nucleotide sequence was defined as a clonotype. MiTCR v1.1 was used to align clonotypes to the IMGT TRBV, TRBD and TRBJ reference segments. The analysis included only V-J combinations with a frequency above 0.0001, which together covered roughly 99% of the repertoires. The TCS score was defined as the ratio of F50 (clonal expansion) to E x V (chaos), calculated using BLOSUM62-based TCRdist between CDR3 peptides within each V-J. Welch's t-statistics and random forest reduced around 520 V-J features to 10 to 15, which were used in a naive Bayes classifier (R e1071). Sample size was not statistically predetermined, and investigators were not blinded to group allocation. The paper describes TCR Vbeta CDR3 sequencing of around 140 peripheral blood samples, made up of some 40 ophthalmopathy patients, approximately 76 hyperthyroidism patients and 17 progressor patients.

The sequence joins TRBV15 to TRBJ2-5; the D match is possibly TRBD1 or TRBD2, with 5 bases aligned in each. Sequences were derived from peripheral blood mononuclear cells (PBMCs), sampled at new diagnosis, from a patient treated with antithyroid drugs. This sequence originates from a woman in her thirties or forties with Graves disease. Donor details come from another sample of the same person, matched by shared clones. The sequenced DNA: TGTGCCACCAGCAGGACCGGGACCCCCCAAGAGACCCAGTACTTC. This yields the protein CATSRTGTPQETQYF.